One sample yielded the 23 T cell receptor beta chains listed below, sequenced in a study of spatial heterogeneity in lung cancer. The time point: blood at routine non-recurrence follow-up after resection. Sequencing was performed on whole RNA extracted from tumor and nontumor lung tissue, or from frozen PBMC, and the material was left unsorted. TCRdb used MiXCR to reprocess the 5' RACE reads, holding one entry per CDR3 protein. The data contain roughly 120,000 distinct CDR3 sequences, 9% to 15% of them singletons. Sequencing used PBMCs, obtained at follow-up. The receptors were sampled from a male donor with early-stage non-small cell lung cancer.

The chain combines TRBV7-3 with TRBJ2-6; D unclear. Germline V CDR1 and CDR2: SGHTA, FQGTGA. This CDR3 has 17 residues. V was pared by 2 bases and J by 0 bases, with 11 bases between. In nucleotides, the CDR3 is TGTGCCAGCAGCTTACTCCCGACGGGCTCTGGGGCCAACGTCCTGACTTTC. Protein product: CASSLLPTGSGANVLTF.

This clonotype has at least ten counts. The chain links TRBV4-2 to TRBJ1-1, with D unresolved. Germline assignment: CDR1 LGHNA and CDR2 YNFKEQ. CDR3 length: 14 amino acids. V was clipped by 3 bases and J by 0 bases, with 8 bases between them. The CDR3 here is CASSQDQVNTEAFF. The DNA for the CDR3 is TGTGCCAGCAGCCAGGACCAGGTGAACACTGAAGCTTTCTTT.

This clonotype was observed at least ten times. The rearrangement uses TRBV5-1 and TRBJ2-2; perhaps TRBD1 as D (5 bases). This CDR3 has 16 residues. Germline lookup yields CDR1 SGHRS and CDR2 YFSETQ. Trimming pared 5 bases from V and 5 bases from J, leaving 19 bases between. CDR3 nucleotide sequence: TGCGCCAGCAGACCGCCGACAGATACATGGACCGGGGAGCTGTTTTTT. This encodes CASRPPTDTWTGELFF.

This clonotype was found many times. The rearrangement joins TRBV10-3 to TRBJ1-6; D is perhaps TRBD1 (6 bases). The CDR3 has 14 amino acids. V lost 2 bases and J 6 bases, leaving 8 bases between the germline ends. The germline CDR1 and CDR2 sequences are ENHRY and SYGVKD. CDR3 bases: TGTGCCATCAGTGAGGCCAGGGGTAATTCACCCCTCCACTTT. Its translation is CAISEARGNSPLHF.

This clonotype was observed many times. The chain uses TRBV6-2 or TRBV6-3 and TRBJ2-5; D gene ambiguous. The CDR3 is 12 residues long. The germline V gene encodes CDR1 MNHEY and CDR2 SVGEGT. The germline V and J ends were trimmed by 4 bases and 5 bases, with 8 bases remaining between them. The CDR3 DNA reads TGTGCCAGCAGTTTAGTCCTCGAGACCCAGTACTTC. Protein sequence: CASSLVLETQYF.

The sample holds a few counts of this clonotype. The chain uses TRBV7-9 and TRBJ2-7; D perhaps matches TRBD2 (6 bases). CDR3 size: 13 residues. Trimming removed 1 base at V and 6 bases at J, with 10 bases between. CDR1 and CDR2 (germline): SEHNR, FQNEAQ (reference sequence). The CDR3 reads CASSLDAGTEQYF. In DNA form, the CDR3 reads TGTGCCAGCAGCTTAGATGCGGGGACCGAGCAGTACTTC.

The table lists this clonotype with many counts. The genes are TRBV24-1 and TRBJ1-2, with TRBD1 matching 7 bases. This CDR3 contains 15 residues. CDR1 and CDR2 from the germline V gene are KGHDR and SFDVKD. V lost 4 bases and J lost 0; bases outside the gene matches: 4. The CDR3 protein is CATSEDGQANYGYTF. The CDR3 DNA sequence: TGTGCCACCAGTGAGGACGGACAGGCTAACTATGGCTACACCTTC.

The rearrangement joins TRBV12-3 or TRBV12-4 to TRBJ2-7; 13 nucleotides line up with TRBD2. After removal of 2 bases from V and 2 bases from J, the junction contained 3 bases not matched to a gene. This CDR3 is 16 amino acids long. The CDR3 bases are TGTGCCAGCAGTTTAAACGGACTAGCGGGGGCCTACGAGCAGTACTTC. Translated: CASSLNGLAGAYEQYF.

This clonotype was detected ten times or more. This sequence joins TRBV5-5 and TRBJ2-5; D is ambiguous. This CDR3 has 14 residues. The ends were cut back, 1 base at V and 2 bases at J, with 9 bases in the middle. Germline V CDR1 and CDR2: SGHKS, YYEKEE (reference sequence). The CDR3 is CASSLSYSQETQYF. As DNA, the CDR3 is TGTGCCAGCAGCTTGTCGTACAGTCAAGAGACCCAGTACTTC.

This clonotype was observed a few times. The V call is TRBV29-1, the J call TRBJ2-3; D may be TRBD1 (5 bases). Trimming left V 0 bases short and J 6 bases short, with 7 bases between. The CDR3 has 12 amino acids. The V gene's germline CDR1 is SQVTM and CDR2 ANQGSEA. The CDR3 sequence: CSVEDGADTQYF. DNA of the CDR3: TGCAGCGTTGAAGATGGGGCGGATACGCAGTATTTT.

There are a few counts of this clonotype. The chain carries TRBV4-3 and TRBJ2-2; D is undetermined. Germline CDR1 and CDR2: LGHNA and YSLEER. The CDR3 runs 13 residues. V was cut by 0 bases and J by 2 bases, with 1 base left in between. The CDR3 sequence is CASSQENTGELFF. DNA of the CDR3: TGCGCCAGCAGCCAAGAAAACACCGGGGAGCTGTTTTTT.

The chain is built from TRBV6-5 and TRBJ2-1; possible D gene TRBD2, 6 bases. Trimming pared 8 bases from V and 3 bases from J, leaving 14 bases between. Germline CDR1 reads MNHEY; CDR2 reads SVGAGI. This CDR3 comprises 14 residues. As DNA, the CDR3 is TGTGCCAGCTTGGGCGGGGAAAGCTACAATGAGCAGTTCTTC. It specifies CASLGGESYNEQFF.

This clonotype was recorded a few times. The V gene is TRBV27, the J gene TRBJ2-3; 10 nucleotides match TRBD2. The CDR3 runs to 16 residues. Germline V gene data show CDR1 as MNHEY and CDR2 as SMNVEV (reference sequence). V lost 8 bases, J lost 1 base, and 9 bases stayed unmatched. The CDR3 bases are TGTGCCAGCTCCTTTATAGCGGGGGGCCGCACAGATACGCAGTATTTT. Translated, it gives CASSFIAGGRTDTQYF.

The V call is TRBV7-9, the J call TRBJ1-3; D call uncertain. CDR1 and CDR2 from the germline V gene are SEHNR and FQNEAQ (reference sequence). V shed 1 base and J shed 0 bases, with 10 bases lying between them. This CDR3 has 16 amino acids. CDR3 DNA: TGTGCCAGCAGCTTAGATCGCCTTAGCTCTGGAAACACCATATATTTT. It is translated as CASSLDRLSSGNTIYF.

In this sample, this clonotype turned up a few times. The CDR3 DNA reads TGCGCCAGCAGCCAAGATCAGGGCCCGGCCGAAAAACTGTTTTTT. It specifies CASSQDQGPAEKLFF. The chain is built from TRBV4-3 and TRBJ1-4; TRBD1 might be the D (5 bases). Germline loops: CDR1 LGHNA, CDR2 YSLEER. This CDR3 contains 15 residues. The V gene lost 0 bases and the J gene lost 8 bases, with 13 bases spanning the gap.

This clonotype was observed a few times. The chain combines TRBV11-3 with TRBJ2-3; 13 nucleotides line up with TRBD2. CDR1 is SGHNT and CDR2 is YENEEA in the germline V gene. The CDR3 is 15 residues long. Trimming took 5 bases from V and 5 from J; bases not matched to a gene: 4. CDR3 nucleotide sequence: TGTGCCAGCAGCGTCGGACTAGCGGGGGTAGATACGCAGTATTTT. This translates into CASSVGLAGVDTQYF.

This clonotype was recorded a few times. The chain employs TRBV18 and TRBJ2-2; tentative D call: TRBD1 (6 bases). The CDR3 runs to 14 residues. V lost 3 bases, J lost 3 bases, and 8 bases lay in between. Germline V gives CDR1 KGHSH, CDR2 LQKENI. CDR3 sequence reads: CASSPDRDTGELFF. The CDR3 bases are TGTGCCAGCTCACCGGACAGAGACACCGGGGAGCTGTTTTTT.

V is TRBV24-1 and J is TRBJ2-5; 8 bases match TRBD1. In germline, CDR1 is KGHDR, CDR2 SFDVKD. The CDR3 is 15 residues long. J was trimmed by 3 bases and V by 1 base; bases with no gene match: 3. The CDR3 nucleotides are TGTGCCACCAGTGATTTCGGACAGGGTAAAGAGACCCAGTACTTC. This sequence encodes CATSDFGQGKETQYF.

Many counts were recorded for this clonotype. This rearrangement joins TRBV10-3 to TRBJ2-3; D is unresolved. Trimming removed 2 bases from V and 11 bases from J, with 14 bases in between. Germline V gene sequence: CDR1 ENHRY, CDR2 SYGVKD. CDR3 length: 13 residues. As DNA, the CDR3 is TGTGCCATCAGTGAGAGCCAACAGTCCGGGCAGTATTTT. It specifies CAISESQQSGQYF.

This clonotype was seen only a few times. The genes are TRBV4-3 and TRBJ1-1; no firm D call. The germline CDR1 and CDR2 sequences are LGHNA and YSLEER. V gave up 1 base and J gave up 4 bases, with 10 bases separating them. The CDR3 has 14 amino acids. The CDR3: CASSQGVLGTEAFF. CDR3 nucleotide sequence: TGCGCCAGCAGCCAAGGGGTCTTGGGCACTGAAGCTTTCTTT.

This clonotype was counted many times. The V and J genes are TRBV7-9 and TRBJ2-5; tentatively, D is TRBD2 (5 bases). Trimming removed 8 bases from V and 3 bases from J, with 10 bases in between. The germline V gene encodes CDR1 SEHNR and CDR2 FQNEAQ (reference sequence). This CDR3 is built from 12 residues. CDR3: CASGRTEETQYF. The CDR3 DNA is TGTGCCAGCGGCCGGACTGAAGAGACCCAGTACTTC.

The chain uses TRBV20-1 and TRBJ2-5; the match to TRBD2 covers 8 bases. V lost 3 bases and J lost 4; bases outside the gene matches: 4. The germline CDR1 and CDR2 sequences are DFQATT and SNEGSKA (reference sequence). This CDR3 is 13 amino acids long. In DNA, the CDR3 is TGCAGTGCTAGCGGGGGGGCCAGAGAGACCCAGTACTTC. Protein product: CSASGGARETQYF.

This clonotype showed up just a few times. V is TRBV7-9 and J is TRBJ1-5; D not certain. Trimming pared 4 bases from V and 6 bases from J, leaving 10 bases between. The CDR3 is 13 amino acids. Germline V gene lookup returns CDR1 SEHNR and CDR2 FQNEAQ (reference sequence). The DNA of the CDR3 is TGTGCCAGCAGCTCCGGCTCGGGTCAGCCCCAGCATTTT. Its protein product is CASSSGSGQPQHF.